The present entry profiles one T cell receptor (beta chain) with its context. Its antigen is unknown. This entry is derived from a study of cytomegalovirus exposure and HLA in healthy donors. Whole-study findings and limits: Both high specificity and high sensitivity reportedly marked the classifier's diagnosis of cytomegalovirus status. Within an earlier analysis, most TCR beta V segments proved productive either about 87% or about 30% of the time. TCR association rates varied by HLA locus in a later analysis, with DRB1 highest and HLA-C lowest. Later on, a genetic analysis was performed. It linked a missense variant in DCLRE1C with V- and J-gene trimming of TCR beta.

The germline V and J ends were trimmed by 0 bases and 0 bases, with 12 bases remaining between them. The CDR3 runs 17 residues. Germline lookup yields CDR1 LGHNA and CDR2 YNFKEQ. Researchers ran the PCR with 60 Vbeta and 13 Jbeta primers. Repertoires were generated with immunoSEQ multiplex PCR, while TCRdb's copy carries only in-frame clones and drops some. The sample consists of 150,000 to 200,000 clones, over 60% of them appearing once. This TCR came from a woman in her forties or fifties in good health and CMV-seronegative. The V and J genes are TRBV4-2 and TRBJ1-3; a weak D match, TRBD1 (6 bases). Sequenced: PBMCs. The CDR3 nucleotides are TGTGCCAGCAGCCAAGATCTCGTGGGACACTCTGGAAACACCATATATTTT. Amino acids: CASSQDLVGHSGNTIYF.